The T cell receptor beta chain under discussion was sequenced for a study of blood T cell repertoires in COVID-19. Turning to the study itself: Sites across the United States, Italy and Spain contributed samples from acute and convalescent COVID-19. Sample material is recorded as cDNA or gDNA derived from T cells, B-cell-depleted T cells, or PBMCs.

Original handling: Estimation of nucleated cell counts was performed using reference gene primer amplification. TCRdb's copy holds only in-frame clones and misses some; the assay was immunoSEQ multiplex PCR. V and J calls and clone size are given by that table; D and trimming were obtained from the DNA. The data contain approximately 200,000 clones, around 84% of them seen just once; the ten biggest clones take up around 3.5%. CDR1 is GTSNPN and CDR2 is SVGIG in the germline V gene (reference sequence). This CDR3 is 11 amino acids long. V lost 3 bases to trimming and J lost 12 bases; unmatched junction nucleotides: 5. This clone was recorded only once.

The sequenced sample was PBMCs or T cells enriched from blood (not recorded which). The chain joins TRBV30 to TRBJ1-1; 9 bases are a match to TRBD1. The source of this sequence is a young woman who had recovered from COVID-19. CDR3 DNA: TGTGCCTGGAGCAGGGACAGGGAATCTTTCTTT. Its protein product is CAWSRDRESFF.